This T cell receptor (beta chain) is drawn from a study of blood T cell repertoires in COVID-19. Study overall: There were acute and convalescent COVID-19 samples, and they came from the United States, Italy and Spain. PBMCs, B-cell-depleted T cells, or T cells were the source of the cDNA or gDNA that made up the material.

Germline values: CDR1 LGHDT, CDR2 YNNKEL (reference sequence). The V segment lost 4 bases and the J segment 7 bases; nucleotides outside the gene matches: 4. The CDR3 is made up of 14 amino acids. In the authors' methods: The assay estimated nucleated cells by amplifying reference gene primers. The repertoire was sequenced with immunoSEQ multiplex PCR; TCRdb's copy has only in-frame clones and lacks some. That table supplies the V and J calls and clone size; D and trimming were determined from the DNA. This sample yields about 130,000 clones, of which more than 85% are seen a single time; around 2.9% belongs to the top ten.

The TCR comes from a man between 60 and 75 years old with active or convalescent COVID-19. The chain links TRBV3-1 (or the pseudogene TRBV3-2) to TRBJ1-4; 9 bases align to TRBD1. The sequencing input was peripheral blood. The CDR3 reads CASSLTTGGEKLFF. The CDR3 nucleotides read TGTGCCAGCAGCCTGACGACAGGGGGTGAAAAACTGTTTTTT.